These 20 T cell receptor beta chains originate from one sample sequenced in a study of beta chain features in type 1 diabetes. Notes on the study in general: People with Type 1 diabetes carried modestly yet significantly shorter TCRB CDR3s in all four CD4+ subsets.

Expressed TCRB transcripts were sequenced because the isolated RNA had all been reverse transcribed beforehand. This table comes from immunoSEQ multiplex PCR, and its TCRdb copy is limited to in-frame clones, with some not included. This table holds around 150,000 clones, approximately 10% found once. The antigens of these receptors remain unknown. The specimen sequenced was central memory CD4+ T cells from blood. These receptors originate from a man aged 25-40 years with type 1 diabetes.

CDR3 in DNA: TGTGCCAGCAGAAGAGCACTCGACACCGACTATGGCTACACCTTC. Translated: CASRRALDTDYGYTF. V and J are TRBV6-1 and TRBJ1-2; D remains ambiguous. The V and J ends lost 6 bases and 3 bases respectively, with 17 bases between them. Germline-derived CDR1 and CDR2 are MNHNS and SASEGT. CDR3 length: 15 residues.

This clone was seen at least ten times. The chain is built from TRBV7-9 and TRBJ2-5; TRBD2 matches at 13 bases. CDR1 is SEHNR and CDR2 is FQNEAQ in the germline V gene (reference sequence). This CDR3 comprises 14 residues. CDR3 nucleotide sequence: TGTGCTTATGGGACTAGCGGGGCCTCGGGGACCCAGTACTTC. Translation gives CAYGTSGASGTQYF. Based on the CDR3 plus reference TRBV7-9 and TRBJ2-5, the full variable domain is DTGVSQNPRHKITKRGQNVTFRCDPISEHNRLYWYRQTLGQGPEFLTYFQNEAQLEKSRLLSDRFSAERPKGSFSTLEIQRTEQGDSAMYLCAYGTSGASGTQYFGPGTRLLVL.

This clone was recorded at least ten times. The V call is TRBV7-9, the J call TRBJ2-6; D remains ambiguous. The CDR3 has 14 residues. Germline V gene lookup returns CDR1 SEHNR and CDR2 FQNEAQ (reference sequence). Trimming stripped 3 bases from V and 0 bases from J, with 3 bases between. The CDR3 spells CASSFHSGANVLTF. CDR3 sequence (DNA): TGTGCCAGCAGCTTTCACTCTGGGGCCAACGTCCTGACTTTC. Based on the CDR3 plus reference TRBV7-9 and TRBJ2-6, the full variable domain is DTGVSQNPRHKITKRGQNVTFRCDPISEHNRLYWYRQTLGQGPEFLTYFQNEAQLEKSRLLSDRFSAERPKGSFSTLEIQRTEQGDSAMYLCASSFHSGANVLTFGAGSRLTVL.

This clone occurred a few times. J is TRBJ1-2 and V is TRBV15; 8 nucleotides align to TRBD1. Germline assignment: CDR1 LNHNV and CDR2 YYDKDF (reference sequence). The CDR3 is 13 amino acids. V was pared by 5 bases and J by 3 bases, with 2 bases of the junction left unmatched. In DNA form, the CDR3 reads TGTGCCACCAGCGTACAGGGGGACTATGGCTACACCTTC. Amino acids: CATSVQGDYGYTF.

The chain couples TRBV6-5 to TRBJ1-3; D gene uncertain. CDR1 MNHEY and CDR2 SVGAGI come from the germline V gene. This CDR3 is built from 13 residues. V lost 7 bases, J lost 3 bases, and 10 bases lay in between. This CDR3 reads CASIRRGGNTIYF. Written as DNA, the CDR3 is TGTGCCAGCATCCGACGGGGTGGAAACACCATATATTTT.

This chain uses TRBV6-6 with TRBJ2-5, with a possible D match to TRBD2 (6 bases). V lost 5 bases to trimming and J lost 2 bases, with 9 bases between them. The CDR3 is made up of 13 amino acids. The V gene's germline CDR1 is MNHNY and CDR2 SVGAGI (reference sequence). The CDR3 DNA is TGTGCCAGCAGTAGGGACTTACAAGAGACCCAGTACTTC. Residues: CASSRDLQETQYF.

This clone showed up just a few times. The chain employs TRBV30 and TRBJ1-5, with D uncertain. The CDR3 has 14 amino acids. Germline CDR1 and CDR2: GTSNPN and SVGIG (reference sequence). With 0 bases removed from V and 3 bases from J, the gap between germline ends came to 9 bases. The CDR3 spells CAWSVEGYNQPQHF. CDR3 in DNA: TGTGCCTGGAGTGTAGAGGGTTACAATCAGCCCCAGCATTTT.

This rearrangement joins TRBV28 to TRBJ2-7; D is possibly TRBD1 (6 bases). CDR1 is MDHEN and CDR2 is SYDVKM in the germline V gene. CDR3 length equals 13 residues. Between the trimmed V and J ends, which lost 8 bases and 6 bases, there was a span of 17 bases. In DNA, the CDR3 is TGTGCCAGCCGCCTAAACAGGGCAACCGAGCAGTACTTC. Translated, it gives CASRLNRATEQYF.

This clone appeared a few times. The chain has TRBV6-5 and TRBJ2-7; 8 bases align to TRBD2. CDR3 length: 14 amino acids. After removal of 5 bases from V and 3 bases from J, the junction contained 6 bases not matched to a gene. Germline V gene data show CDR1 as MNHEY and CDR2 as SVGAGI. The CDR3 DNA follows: TGTGCCAGCAGTCAACAGCGGGGGATCTACGAGCAGTACTTC. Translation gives CASSQQRGIYEQYF.

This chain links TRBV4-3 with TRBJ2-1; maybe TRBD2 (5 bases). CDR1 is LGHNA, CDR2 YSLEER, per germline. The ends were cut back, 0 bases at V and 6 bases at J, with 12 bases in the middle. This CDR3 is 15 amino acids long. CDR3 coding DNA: TGCGCCAGCAGCCAAGACACTAGGGTGGCCAATGAGCAGTTCTTC. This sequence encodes CASSQDTRVANEQFF.

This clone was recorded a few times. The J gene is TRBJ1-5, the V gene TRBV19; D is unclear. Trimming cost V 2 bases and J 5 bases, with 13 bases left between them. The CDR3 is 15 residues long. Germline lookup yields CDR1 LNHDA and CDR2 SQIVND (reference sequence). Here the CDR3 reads CASSIFWAADQPQHF. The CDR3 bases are TGTGCCAGTAGTATATTTTGGGCAGCCGATCAGCCCCAGCATTTT.

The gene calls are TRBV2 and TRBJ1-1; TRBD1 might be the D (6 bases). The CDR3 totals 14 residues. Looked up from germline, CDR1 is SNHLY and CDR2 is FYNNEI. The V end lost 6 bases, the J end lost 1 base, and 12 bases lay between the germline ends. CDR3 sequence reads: CASRVQTGNTEAFF. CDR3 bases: TGTGCCAGCAGGGTACAGACAGGGAACACTGAAGCTTTCTTT.

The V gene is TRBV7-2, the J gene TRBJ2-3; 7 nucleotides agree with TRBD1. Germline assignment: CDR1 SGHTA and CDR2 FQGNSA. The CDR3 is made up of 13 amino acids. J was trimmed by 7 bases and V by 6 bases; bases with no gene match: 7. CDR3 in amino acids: CASRKDRSNTQYF. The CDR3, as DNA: TGTGCCAGCAGGAAGGACAGGTCGAATACGCAGTATTTT.

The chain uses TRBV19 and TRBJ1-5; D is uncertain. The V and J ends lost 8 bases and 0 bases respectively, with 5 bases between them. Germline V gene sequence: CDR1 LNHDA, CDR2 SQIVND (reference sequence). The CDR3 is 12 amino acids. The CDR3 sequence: CASCHSNQPQHF. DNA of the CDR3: TGTGCCAGTTGTCATAGCAATCAGCCCCAGCATTTT.

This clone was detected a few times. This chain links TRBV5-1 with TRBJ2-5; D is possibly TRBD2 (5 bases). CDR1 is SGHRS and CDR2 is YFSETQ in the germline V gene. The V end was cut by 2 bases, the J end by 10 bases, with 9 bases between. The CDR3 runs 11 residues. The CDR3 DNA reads TGCGCCAGCAGCTTAGAAGGGAGCCAGTACTTC. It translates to CASSLEGSQYF.

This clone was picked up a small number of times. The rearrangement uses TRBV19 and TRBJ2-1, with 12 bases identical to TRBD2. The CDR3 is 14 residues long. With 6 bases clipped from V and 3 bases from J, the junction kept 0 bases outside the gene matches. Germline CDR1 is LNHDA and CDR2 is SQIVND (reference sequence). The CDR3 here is CASRLAGGYNEQFF. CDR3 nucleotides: TGTGCCAGTAGACTAGCGGGAGGCTACAATGAGCAGTTCTTC.

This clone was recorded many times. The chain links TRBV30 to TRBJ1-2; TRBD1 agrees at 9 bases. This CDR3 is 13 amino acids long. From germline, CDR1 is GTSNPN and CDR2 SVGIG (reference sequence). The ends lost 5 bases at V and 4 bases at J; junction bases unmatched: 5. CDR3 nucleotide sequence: TGTGCCTGGGAACCGGGACAGGGCTATGGCTACACCTTC. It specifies CAWEPGQGYGYTF.

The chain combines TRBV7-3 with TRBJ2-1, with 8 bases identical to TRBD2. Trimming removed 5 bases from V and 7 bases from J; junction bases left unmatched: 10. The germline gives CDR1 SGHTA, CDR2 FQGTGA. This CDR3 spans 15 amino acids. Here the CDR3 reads CASSQRVAGFNEQFF. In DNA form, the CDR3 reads TGTGCCAGCAGCCAGCGGGTAGCGGGATTTAATGAGCAGTTCTTC.

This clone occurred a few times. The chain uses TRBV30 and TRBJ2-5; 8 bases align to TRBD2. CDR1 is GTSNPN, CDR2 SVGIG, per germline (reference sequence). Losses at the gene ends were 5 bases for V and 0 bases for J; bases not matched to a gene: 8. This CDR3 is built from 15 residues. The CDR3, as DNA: TGTGCCTGGGGGGGTCGCGGGAGGTACCAAGAGACCCAGTACTTC. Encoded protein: CAWGGRGRYQETQYF. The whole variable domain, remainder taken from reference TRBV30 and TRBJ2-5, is SQTIHQWPATLVQPVGSPLSLECTVEGTSNPNLYWYRQAAGRGLQLLFYSVGIGQISSEVPQNLSASRPQDRQFILSSKKLLLSDSGFYLCAWGGRGRYQETQYFGPGTRLLVL.

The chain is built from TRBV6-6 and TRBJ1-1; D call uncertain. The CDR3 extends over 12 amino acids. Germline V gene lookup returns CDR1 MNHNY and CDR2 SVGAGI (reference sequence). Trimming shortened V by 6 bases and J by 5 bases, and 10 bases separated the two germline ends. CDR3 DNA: TGTGCCAGCAGCACGAGAGAGACTGAAGCTTTCTTT. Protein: CASSTRETEAFF.